This passage covers 18 T cell receptor beta chains from one sample sequenced in a study of PD-L1 blockade in urothelial cancer. The assay was immunoSEQ multiplex PCR, and TCRdb's table has in-frame clones only and misses some. The sample carries approximately 46,000 clones, 70% to 90% recorded once. The starting material was PBMCs, obtained around atezolizumab (anti-PD-L1) treatment. The receptors come from a man aged 55 to 70 with urothelial cancer.

This chain uses TRBV12-5 with TRBJ2-5; 14 bases are a match to TRBD2. The junction had 7 bases not matched to a gene; V was cut back by 6 bases and J by 4 bases. CDR3 length equals 16 residues. Looked up from germline, CDR1 is LGHNT and CDR2 is FRNRAP. The CDR3 loop is CASGPGTSGGVETQYF. The CDR3 nucleotides are TGTGCTAGTGGCCCCGGGACTAGCGGGGGTGTAGAGACCCAGTACTTC.

The J gene is TRBJ2-2, the V gene TRBV5-1, with D possibly matching TRBD1 (5 bases). CDR3 size: 13 residues. CDR1 SGHRS and CDR2 YFSETQ come from the germline V gene. V lost 5 bases, J lost 7 bases, and 12 bases lay in between. This CDR3 is CASRIVQGGELFF. The CDR3 DNA reads as TGCGCCAGCAGAATCGTCCAGGGCGGGGAGCTGTTTTTT.

The chain employs TRBV28 and TRBJ1-5; no clear D gene. The CDR3 is 14 residues long. V was pared by 6 bases and J by 2 bases, with 11 bases between. Germline CDR1 MDHEN, CDR2 SYDVKM. The CDR3 loop is CASSRLVGNQPQHF. In DNA form, the CDR3 reads TGTGCCAGCAGCCGATTAGTGGGCAATCAGCCCCAGCATTTT.

The table lists this clone with a few counts. The chain joins TRBV2 to TRBJ2-5, with D unresolved. Germline CDR1 is SNHLY and CDR2 is FYNNEI. V was clipped by 7 bases and J by 0 bases, with 6 bases between them. The CDR3 runs to 12 residues. The CDR3 sequence: CASKLYQETQYF. The DNA for the CDR3 is TGTGCCAGCAAGCTGTACCAAGAGACCCAGTACTTC.

The chain recombines TRBV5-5 with TRBJ1-2; 7 nucleotides line up with TRBD1. The CDR3 contains 15 residues. CDR1 SGHKS and CDR2 YYEKEE come from the germline V gene (reference sequence). V lost 0 bases to trimming and J lost 0 bases; unmatched junction nucleotides: 2. The CDR3 loop is CASSLGTGANYGYTF. The CDR3 DNA reads as TGTGCCAGCAGCTTGGGGACAGGAGCTAACTATGGCTACACCTTC.

This chain uses TRBV6-6 with TRBJ1-3; D ambiguous. The germline V gene encodes CDR1 MNHNY and CDR2 SVGAGI (reference sequence). With 8 bases removed from V and 0 bases from J, the gap between germline ends came to 8 bases. CDR3 size: 13 residues. The CDR3 sequence: CASRGVSGNTIYF. The CDR3 DNA reads TGTGCCAGCCGTGGAGTCTCTGGAAACACCATATATTTT.

The count of this clone is one. V usage is TRBV5-1 and J usage is TRBJ2-2, with D perhaps matching TRBD2 (6 bases). V dropped 4 bases and J dropped 6 bases, with 13 bases sitting between them. Germline V CDR1 and CDR2: SGHRS, YFSETQ. The CDR3 loop spans 14 amino acids. For the CDR3, the DNA is TGCGCCAGCAGCCAGGGTGGAGGGGCCGGGGAGCTGTTTTTT. Translating it yields CASSQGGGAGELFF.

The chain employs TRBV7-6 and TRBJ2-5; TRBD2 aligns across 15 bases. Germline V gene lookup returns CDR1 SGHVS and CDR2 FNYEAQ. The ends lost 5 bases at V and 5 bases at J; junction bases unmatched: 12. This CDR3 is 18 amino acids long. The DNA for the CDR3 is TGTGCCAGCAGCCCCGGGACTAGCGGGGGGAAGGCGGGTGAGACCCAGTACTTC. Translating it yields CASSPGTSGGKAGETQYF.

The chain recombines TRBV4-1 with TRBJ1-3; D gene uncertain. The CDR3 runs to 19 residues. The germline gives CDR1 MGHRA, CDR2 YSYEKL. Trimming took off 2 bases at V and 4 bases at J, with 24 bases between the two ends. The CDR3 nucleotides read TGCGCCAGCAGCCAACGTCAAAACCGCGGCCCATTAACCGGAAACACCATATATTTT. This sequence encodes CASSQRQNRGPLTGNTIYF.

The chain couples TRBV6-5 to TRBJ1-1; 8 bases line up with TRBD1. This CDR3 has 13 amino acids. The V segment lost 5 bases and the J segment 5 bases; nucleotides outside the gene matches: 4. The germline CDR1 and CDR2 sequences are MNHEY and SVGAGI. In DNA, the CDR3 is TGTGCCAGCAGTCGGACAGGGAGGACTGAAGCTTTCTTT. This encodes CASSRTGRTEAFF.

The chain recombines TRBV6-5 with TRBJ1-2; 8 bases align to TRBD1. V lost 3 bases to trimming and J lost 7 bases; unmatched junction nucleotides: 10. The CDR3 is 15 residues long. Germline CDR1 and CDR2: MNHEY and SVGAGI. CDR3 in DNA: TGTGCCAGCAGTTATAGGCAGGGGGCTTCGGGTGGCTACACCTTC. Encoded protein: CASSYRQGASGGYTF.

The V and J genes are TRBV7-9 and TRBJ1-3; no clear D. This CDR3 spans 13 amino acids. Trimming took 2 bases from V and 2 from J, leaving 4 bases between them. CDR1 SEHNR and CDR2 FQNEAQ come from the germline V gene (reference sequence). The CDR3 spells CASSLIAGNTIYF. The CDR3 region has the DNA TGTGCCAGCAGCTTAATCGCTGGAAACACCATATATTTT. Full variable domain (missing parts from reference TRBV7-9 and TRBJ1-3): DTGVSQNPRHKITKRGQNVTFRCDPISEHNRLYWYRQTLGQGPEFLTYFQNEAQLEKSRLLSDRFSAERPKGSFSTLEIQRTEQGDSAMYLCASSLIAGNTIYFGEGSWLTVV.

The CDR3 DNA follows: TGTGCCACCAGCACCGGGACAGGTAGCTCCTACAATGAGCAGTTCTTC. It yields the protein CATSTGTGSSYNEQFF. This chain joins TRBV15 and TRBJ2-1; 8 nucleotides align to TRBD1. CDR1 is LNHNV and CDR2 is YYDKDF in the germline V gene (reference sequence). This CDR3 has 16 residues. The junction had 5 bases not matched to a gene; V was cut back by 4 bases and J by 0 bases.

This chain's CDR3 is CASSPSQTGTSTRIQYF. The CDR3 DNA is TGTGCCAGCTCACCATCTCAAACCGGGACTAGCACGCGCATTCAGTACTTC. This rearrangement joins TRBV18 to TRBJ2-4, with TRBD2 matching over 9 bases. The CDR3 covers 17 residues. CDR1 and CDR2 from the germline V gene are KGHSH and LQKENI. The J segment lost 9 bases and the V segment lost 2 bases, leaving 14 bases of the junction unmatched.

The V and J genes are TRBV6-5 and TRBJ2-1; 9 nucleotides line up with TRBD2. The CDR3 covers 14 residues. CDR1 and CDR2 (germline): MNHEY, SVGAGI. J was trimmed by 7 bases and V by 6 bases; bases with no gene match: 7. The DNA for the CDR3 is TGTGCCAGCAGCCTAGCGGGGCCAAGGAATGAGCAGTTCTTC. Amino acids: CASSLAGPRNEQFF.

This clone was seen only once. The J gene is TRBJ2-7, the V gene TRBV29-1; D unclear. Trimming took 3 bases from V and 2 from J, leaving 11 bases between them. The CDR3 totals 13 residues. The germline gives CDR1 SQVTM, CDR2 ANQGSEA. The CDR3 here is CSVEWASTYEQYF. CDR3 DNA: TGCAGCGTTGAGTGGGCCAGCACCTACGAGCAGTACTTC.

The chain is built from TRBV6-1 and TRBJ1-5; tentatively, D is TRBD1 (5 bases). V lost 4 bases, J lost 3 bases, and 16 bases lay in between. This CDR3 comprises 16 residues. The germline gives CDR1 MNHNS, CDR2 SASEGT. CDR3 bases: TGTGCCAGCAGTGGAGACAGACAATTAAACAATCAGCCCCAGCATTTT. Protein sequence: CASSGDRQLNNQPQHF.

This rearrangement joins TRBV19 to TRBJ1-1, with TRBD1 matching over 11 bases. The germline CDR1 and CDR2 sequences are LNHDA and SQIVND (reference sequence). The CDR3 totals 16 residues. J lost 3 bases, V lost 9 bases, and 12 bases had no gene match. The CDR3 reads CASNPRTGGRYTEAFF. The CDR3 DNA is TGTGCCAGCAACCCCAGGACAGGGGGCCGGTACACTGAAGCTTTCTTT.